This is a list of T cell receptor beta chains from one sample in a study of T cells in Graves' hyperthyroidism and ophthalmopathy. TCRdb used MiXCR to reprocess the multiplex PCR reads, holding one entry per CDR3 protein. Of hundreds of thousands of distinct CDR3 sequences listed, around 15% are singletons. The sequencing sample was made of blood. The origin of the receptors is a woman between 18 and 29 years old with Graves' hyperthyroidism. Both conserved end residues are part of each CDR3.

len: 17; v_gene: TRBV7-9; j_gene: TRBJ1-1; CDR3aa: CASSRDKDLIMNTEAFF
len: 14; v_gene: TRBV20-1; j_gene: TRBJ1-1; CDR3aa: CSAPNTQGAAEAFF
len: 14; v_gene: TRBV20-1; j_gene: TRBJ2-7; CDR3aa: CSARGSSGGYEQYF
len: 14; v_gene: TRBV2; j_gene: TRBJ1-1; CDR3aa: CASGRDGGNTEAFF
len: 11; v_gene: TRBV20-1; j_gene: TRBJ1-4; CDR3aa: CSAGLGEKLFF
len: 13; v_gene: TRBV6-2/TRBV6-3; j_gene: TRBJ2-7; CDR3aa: CASSYGTFNEQYF
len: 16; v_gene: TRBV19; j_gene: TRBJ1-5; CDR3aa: CASSSQGRGRSQPQHF
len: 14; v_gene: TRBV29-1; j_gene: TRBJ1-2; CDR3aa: CSVDGGLWNYGYTF
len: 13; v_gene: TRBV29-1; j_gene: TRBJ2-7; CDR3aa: CSVSKDRAYEQYF
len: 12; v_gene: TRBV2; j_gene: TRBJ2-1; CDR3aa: CASSQYPNEQFF
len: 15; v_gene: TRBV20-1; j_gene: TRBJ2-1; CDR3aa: CSGILGRSPYNEQFF
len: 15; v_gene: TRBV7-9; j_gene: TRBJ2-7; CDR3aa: CASTRTRTGVFEQYF
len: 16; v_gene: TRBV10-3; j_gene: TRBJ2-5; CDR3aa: CAISGLAGGRVETQYF
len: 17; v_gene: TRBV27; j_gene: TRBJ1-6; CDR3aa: CASSSIRGPVRNSPLHF
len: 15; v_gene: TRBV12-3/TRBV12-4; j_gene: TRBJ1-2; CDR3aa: CASSLRGVDNYGYTF
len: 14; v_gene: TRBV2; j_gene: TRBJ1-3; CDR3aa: CANAPGFSGNTIYF
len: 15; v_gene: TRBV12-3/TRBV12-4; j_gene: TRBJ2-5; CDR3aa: CASSLIGGAGETQYF
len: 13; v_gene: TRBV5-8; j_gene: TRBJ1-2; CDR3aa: CASSLPADDGYTF
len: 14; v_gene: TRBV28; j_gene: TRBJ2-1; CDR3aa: CASSFWQGRYEQFF
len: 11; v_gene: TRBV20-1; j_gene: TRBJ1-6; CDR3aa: CSAARGSPLHF
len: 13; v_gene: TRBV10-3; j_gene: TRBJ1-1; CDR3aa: CAISSQGTTEAFF
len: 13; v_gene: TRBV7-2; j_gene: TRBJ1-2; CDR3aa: CASSPGSNYGYTF
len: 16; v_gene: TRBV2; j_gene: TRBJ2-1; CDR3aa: CASSTRQGRSYNEQFF